This entry is about one TCR beta chain. Study processing details: Using reference gene primer amplification, nucleated cell counts were estimated. Repertoires were generated with immunoSEQ multiplex PCR, while TCRdb's copy carries only in-frame clones and drops some. The DNA was the basis for D and trimming; V, J and clone size are from that table. This sample has 150,000 or so clones, with roughly 83% found just once. The sample comes from a study of blood T cell repertoires in COVID-19. Germline values: CDR1 LGHDT, CDR2 YNNKEL (reference sequence). V was cut by 3 bases and J by 0 bases, with 9 bases left in between. The CDR3 consists of 15 residues. Participant ages covered about 18 to 95 years across about two dozen US areas. Cohort allocation depended upon clinical history that participants reported. Recovered status in Cohort 3 required two negative PCRs, clearance, or symptom resolution.

V and J are TRBV3-1 (or the pseudogene TRBV3-2) and TRBJ1-5; D remains ambiguous. The sample comprised PBMCs or T cells enriched from blood (not recorded which). The TCR was taken from a woman aged 60-75 years who had recovered from COVID-19. CDR3 DNA sequence: TGTGCCAGCAGCCATAGCAGCTATAGCAATCAGCCCCAGCATTTT. It specifies CASSHSSYSNQPQHF.